Listed here are 5 T cell receptor beta chains from one sample, sequenced in a study of T cell changes during pregnancy in multiple sclerosis. The assay was immunoSEQ multiplex PCR, and TCRdb's table has in-frame clones only and misses some. Of tens of thousands of clones detected, 85% to 95% appear once; the ten largest clones hold 1.3%. What was sequenced was peripheral blood. Receptor source: a female donor with multiple sclerosis, enrolled in a pregnancy study.

This rearrangement joins TRBV6-5 to TRBJ2-3; 9 positions match TRBD2. V lost 1 base, J lost 5 bases, and 7 bases stayed unmatched. The CDR3 covers 16 residues. Germline lookup yields CDR1 MNHEY and CDR2 SVGAGI. The chain's CDR3 is CASSYLGSGSGDTQYF. The DNA for the CDR3 is TGTGCCAGCAGTTACTTAGGTAGCGGGAGTGGAGATACGCAGTATTTT.

This chain's CDR3 is CASSSLPYEQYF. CDR3 nucleotide sequence: TGTGCCAGCAGCTCCCTACCCTACGAGCAGTACTTC. V is TRBV7-9 and J is TRBJ2-7; D call uncertain. CDR3 length equals 12 residues. The germline V gene has CDR1 SEHNR and CDR2 FQNEAQ (reference sequence). Between the trimmed V and J ends, which lost 4 bases and 2 bases, there was a span of 6 bases.

The V call is TRBV6-6, the J call TRBJ2-7; D may be TRBD1 (5 bases). This CDR3 comprises 13 residues. V was clipped by 10 bases and J by 9 bases, with 22 bases between them. CDR1 is MNHNY and CDR2 is SVGAGI in the germline V gene (reference sequence). CDR3 loop: CATTFTAQERQYF. CDR3 DNA: TGTGCCACAACATTCACGGCACAGGAGCGGCAGTACTTC.

The chain carries TRBV7-2 and TRBJ2-7; D call uncertain. The CDR3 runs to 15 residues. Germline CDR1 reads SGHTA; CDR2 reads FQGNSA. Trimming took off 3 bases at V and 0 bases at J, with 12 bases between the two ends. The CDR3: CASSFFSGNSYEQYF. The CDR3 coding sequence is TGTGCCAGCAGCTTTTTTTCGGGCAACTCCTACGAGCAGTACTTC. The whole variable domain, remainder taken from reference TRBV7-2 and TRBJ2-7, is GAGVSQSPSNKVTEKGKDVELRCDPISGHTALYWYRQSLGQGLEFLIYFQGNSAPDKSGLPSDRFSAERTGGSVSTLTIQRTQQEDSAVYLCASSFFSGNSYEQYFGPGTRLTVT.

This sequence joins TRBV7-9 and TRBJ1-1; D is ambiguous. CDR3 length equals 17 residues. V lost 3 bases and J lost 4, with 21 bases in between. Germline V lookup: CDR1 SEHNR, CDR2 FQNEAQ (reference sequence). Here the CDR3 DNA reads TGTGCCAGCAGCTTCGGACTCATCGGGGTTGATTCCACTGAAGCTTTCTTT. Its translation is CASSFGLIGVDSTEAFF. Full variable domain (outside the CDR3, taken from reference TRBV7-9 and TRBJ1-1): DTGVSQNPRHKITKRGQNVTFRCDPISEHNRLYWYRQTLGQGPEFLTYFQNEAQLEKSRLLSDRFSAERPKGSFSTLEIQRTEQGDSAMYLCASSFGLIGVDSTEAFFGQGTRLTVV.